The clone carrying this T cell receptor (beta chain) appeared a few times. The CDR3 is made up of 12 amino acids. Germline V CDR1 and CDR2: SEHNR, FQNEAQ (reference sequence). V shed 5 bases and J shed 5 bases, with 9 bases lying between them. The data originate from a study of cytomegalovirus exposure and HLA in healthy donors. Use of 60 Vbeta and 13 Jbeta primers characterized the PCR. Sequenced by immunoSEQ multiplex PCR; TCRdb stores in-frame clones only, minus some. The sample consists of 95,000 to 110,000 clones, 75% to 80% of them appearing once. The sample consisted of PBMCs. The J gene is TRBJ1-1, the V gene TRBV7-9, with TRBD1 as a possible D gene (6 bases). The sequence came from a man between 60 and 70 years old in good health and CMV-seropositive. The CDR3 here is CASSRGQTEAFF. The CDR3 bases are TGTGCCAGCAGCCGCGGACAGACTGAAGCTTTCTTT.